The present entry profiles one TCR beta chain with its context. Its antigen is undetermined. Germline V gene lookup returns CDR1 ENHRY and CDR2 SYGVKD. The V end lost 3 bases, the J end lost 5 bases, and 9 bases lay between the germline ends. CDR3 length: 13 residues. This sample is drawn from a study of early T cells in non-severe SARS-CoV-2 infection. For the study at large: Sequenced bulk RNA came from whole blood that was unsorted, and chains were unpaired. Study-wide results and caveats: Database matching using VDJdb favored anti-spike CD8 responses, with private and CD4 specificities left missing.

Researchers attached unique molecular identifiers to individual cDNA molecules. Each CDR3 protein gets one entry after TCRdb re-called the 5' RACE reads with MiXCR. This table has nearly 110,000 distinct CDR3 sequences, around 10% appearing once. The receptor was isolated from an adult who was a healthcare worker with PCR-confirmed SARS-CoV-2 infection or an uninfected control (not recorded which). The chain employs TRBV10-3 and TRBJ2-3; tentative D call: TRBD2 (5 bases). The sample taken for sequencing was whole blood. In DNA form, the CDR3 reads TGTGCCATCAGTGATGGAGGTCAAGATACGCAGTATTTT. This sequence encodes CAISDGGQDTQYF.